This T cell receptor beta chain originates from a study of blood T cell repertoires in COVID-19. Per the authors' pipeline: Counts of nucleated cells, estimated from reference gene primer amplification, were obtained. Method: immunoSEQ multiplex PCR; TCRdb's copy keeps in-frame clones and lacks some. The DNA was the basis for D and trimming; V, J and clone size are from that table. The top ten hold around a sixth of the sample, which has about 80,000 clones, about four fifths seen once. Germline V gene data show CDR1 as SQVTM and CDR2 as ANQGSEA. Deletions cut 3 bases from V and 0 bases from J, with 6 bases between. The CDR3 covers 13 residues.

The V and J genes are TRBV29-1 and TRBJ2-4; tentatively, D is TRBD2 (6 bases). The sample taken for sequencing was peripheral blood. The clonotype was recovered from a human donor in a cohort sampled during active COVID-19. The CDR3 sequence is CSVEGLAKNIQYF. The CDR3 bases are TGCAGCGTTGAGGGACTAGCCAAAAACATTCAGTACTTC. Full variable domain (rest looked up from reference TRBV29-1 and TRBJ2-4): SAVISQKPSRDICQRGTSLTIQCQVDSQVTMMFWYRQQPGQSLTLIATANQGSEATYESGFVIDKFPISRPNLTFSTLTVSNMSPEDSSIYLCSVEGLAKNIQYFGAGTRLSVL.